The following is a TCR beta chain sequence with its context. Its antigen is not identified. With 60 Vbeta and 13 Jbeta primers, the PCR was carried out. The data were produced by immunoSEQ multiplex PCR, yet TCRdb's version contains in-frame clones alone and is incomplete. In the table there are around 130,000 clones, around 79% of which are singletons. The sample originates from a study of cytomegalovirus exposure and HLA in healthy donors. CDR1 is SGHAT and CDR2 is FQNNGV in the germline V gene. The CDR3 runs 17 residues. V dropped 0 bases and J dropped 5; count of bases not matched to a gene: 4. Study-wide results and limits: Reportedly, a later analysis found an Asian-associated ancestry cluster had fewer N-insertions than the roughly 700-donor mean. Links to common viral pathogens appeared, in a later analysis, for several of the most significant clusters.

Despite likely unrecorded immune exposures, the donors were nominally healthy at the time of sampling. The clonotype originates from a woman aged 40 to 50 in good health and CMV-seropositive. The V gene is TRBV11-2, the J gene TRBJ2-3, with TRBD2 matching over 14 bases. Sequences were obtained from PBMCs. Here the CDR3 reads CASSLDLGTSGRDTQYF. As DNA, the CDR3 is TGTGCCAGCAGCTTAGATCTCGGGACTAGCGGGAGAGATACGCAGTATTTT.